The text below deals with one T cell receptor (beta chain). Its specificity is unknown. The data stem from a study of cytomegalovirus exposure and HLA in healthy donors. Whole-study results and caveats: Some public TCRs appeared in many individuals, while most sequences were rare. A further, later analysis showed that HLA-associated TCR beta chains (compared with equally common others) were more clonally expanded.

The study ran its PCR with 60 Vbeta and 13 Jbeta primers. Data came from immunoSEQ multiplex PCR; TCRdb stores just in-frame clones and leaves some out. The sample has 150,000 to 200,000 clones, and its top ten clones hold approximately 6.4%. The CDR3 length is 15 residues. V was clipped by 0 bases and J by 4 bases, with 9 bases between them. The V gene's germline CDR1 is MNHNY and CDR2 SVGAGI (reference sequence). Input material: PBMCs. The V call is TRBV6-6, the J call TRBJ2-2; D might be TRBD2 (5 bases). This receptor was obtained from a man between 25 and 39 years old in good health and CMV-seronegative. CDR3 coding DNA: TGTGCCAGCAGTTACTCTACTAGTAGCACCGGGGAGCTGTTTTTT. Amino acid sequence: CASSYSTSSTGELFF.